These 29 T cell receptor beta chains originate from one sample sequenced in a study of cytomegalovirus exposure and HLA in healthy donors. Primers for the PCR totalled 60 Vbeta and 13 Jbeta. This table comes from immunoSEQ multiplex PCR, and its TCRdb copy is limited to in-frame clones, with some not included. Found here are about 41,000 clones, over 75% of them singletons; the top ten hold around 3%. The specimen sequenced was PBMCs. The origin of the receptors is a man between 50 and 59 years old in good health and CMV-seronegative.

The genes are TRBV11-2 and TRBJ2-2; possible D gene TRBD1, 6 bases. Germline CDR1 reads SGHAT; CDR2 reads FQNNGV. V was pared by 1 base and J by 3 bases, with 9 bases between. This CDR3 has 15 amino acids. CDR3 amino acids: CASSLGRGYTGELFF. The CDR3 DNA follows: TGTGCCAGCAGCTTAGGCAGGGGTTACACCGGGGAGCTGTTTTTT.

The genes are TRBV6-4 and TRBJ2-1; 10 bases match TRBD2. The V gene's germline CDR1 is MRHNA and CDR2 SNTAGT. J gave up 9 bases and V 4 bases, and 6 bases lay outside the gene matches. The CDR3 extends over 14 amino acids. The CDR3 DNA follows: TGTGCCAGCAGTGCAGCGGGAGGGACCGGTGAGCAGTTCTTC. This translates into CASSAAGGTGEQFF.

The CDR3 region has the DNA TGTTTTAGCAAGCAGAAGACGGCATACGAGCAGTACTTC. Amino acids: CFSKQKTAYEQYF. V usage is TRBV7-8 and J usage is TRBJ2-7; D is uncertain. Germline assignment: CDR1 SGHVS and CDR2 FQNEAQ. This CDR3 contains 13 residues.

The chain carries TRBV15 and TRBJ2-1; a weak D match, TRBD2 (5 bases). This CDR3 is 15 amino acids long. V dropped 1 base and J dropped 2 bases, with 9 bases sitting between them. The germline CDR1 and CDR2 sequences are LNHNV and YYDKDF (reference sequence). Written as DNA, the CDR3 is TGTGCCACCAGCAGAGGGACTGGGACCTACAATGAGCAGTTCTTC. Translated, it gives CATSRGTGTYNEQFF.

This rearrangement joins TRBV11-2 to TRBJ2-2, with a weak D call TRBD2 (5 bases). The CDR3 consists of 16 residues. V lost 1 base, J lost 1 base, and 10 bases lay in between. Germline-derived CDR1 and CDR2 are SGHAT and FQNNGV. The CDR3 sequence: CASSLVGLLNTGELFF. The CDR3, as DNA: TGTGCCAGCAGCTTAGTTGGACTGTTGAACACCGGGGAGCTGTTTTTT.

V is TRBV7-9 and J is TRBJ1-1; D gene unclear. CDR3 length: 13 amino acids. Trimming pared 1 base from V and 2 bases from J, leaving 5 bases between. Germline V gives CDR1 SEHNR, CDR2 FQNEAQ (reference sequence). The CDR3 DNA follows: TGTGCCAGCAGCTTAGTGGCCAACACTGAAGCTTTCTTT. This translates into CASSLVANTEAFF.

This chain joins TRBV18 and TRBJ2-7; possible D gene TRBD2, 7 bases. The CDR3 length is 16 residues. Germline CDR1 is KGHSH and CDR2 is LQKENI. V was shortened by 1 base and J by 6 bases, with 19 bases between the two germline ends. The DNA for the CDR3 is TGTGCCAGCTCACCACTAATACACAGGGAGGGGCTCGAGCAGTACTTC. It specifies CASSPLIHREGLEQYF.

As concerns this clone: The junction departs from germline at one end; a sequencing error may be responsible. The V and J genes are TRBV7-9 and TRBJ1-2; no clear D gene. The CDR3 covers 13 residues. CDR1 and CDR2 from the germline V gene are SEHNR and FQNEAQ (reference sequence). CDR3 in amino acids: CSSSSVSSGGYTF. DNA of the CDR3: TGTTCCAGCAGCTCAGTCTCCTCGGGGGGCTACACCTTC.

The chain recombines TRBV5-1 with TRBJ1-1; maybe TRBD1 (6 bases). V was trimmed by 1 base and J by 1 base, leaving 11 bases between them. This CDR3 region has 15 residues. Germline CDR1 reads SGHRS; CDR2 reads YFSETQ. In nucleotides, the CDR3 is TGCGCCAGCAGCTTGCAGGGGCTACCGAACACTGAAGCTTTCTTT. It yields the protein CASSLQGLPNTEAFF. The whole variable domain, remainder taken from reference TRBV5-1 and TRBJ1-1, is KAGVTQTPRYLIKTRGQQVTLSCSPISGHRSVSWYQQTPGQGLQFLFEYFSETQRNKGNFPGRFSGRQFSNSRSEMNVSTLELGDSALYLCASSLQGLPNTEAFFGQGTRLTVV.

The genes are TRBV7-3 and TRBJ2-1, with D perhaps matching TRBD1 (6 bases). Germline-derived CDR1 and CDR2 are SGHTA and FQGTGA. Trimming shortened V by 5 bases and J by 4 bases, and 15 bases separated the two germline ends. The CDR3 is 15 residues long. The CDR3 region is CASSQGSLPYNEQFF. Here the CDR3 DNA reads TGTGCCAGCAGCCAGGGGAGCCTCCCGTACAATGAGCAGTTCTTC.

DNA for the CDR3: TGTGCAAGTCGCTTAGTTTCCGGACACTCCTACAATGAGCAGTTCTTC. This translates into CASRLVSGHSYNEQFF. The chain employs TRBV12-2 and TRBJ2-1; the table assigns TRBD1, which was not confirmed against the DNA. TRBV12-2 is listed as a pseudogene. The CDR3 has 16 residues.

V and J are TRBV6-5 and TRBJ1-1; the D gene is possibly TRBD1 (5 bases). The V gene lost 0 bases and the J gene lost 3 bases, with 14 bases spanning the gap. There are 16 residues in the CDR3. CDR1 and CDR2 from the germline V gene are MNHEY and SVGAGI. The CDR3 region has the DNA TGTGCCAGCAGTTACTCAACCCCTCCGACAGACACTGAAGCTTTCTTT. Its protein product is CASSYSTPPTDTEAFF.

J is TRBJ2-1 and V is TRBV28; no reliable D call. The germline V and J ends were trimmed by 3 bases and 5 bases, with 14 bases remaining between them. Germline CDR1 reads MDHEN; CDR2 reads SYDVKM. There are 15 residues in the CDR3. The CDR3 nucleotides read TGTGCCAGCAGTTTCCGCCGTGGCGGCGACAATGAGCAGTTCTTC. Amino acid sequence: CASSFRRGGDNEQFF.

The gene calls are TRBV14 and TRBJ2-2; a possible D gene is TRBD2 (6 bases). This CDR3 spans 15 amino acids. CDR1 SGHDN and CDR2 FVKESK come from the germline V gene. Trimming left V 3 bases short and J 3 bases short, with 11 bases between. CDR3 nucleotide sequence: TGTGCCAGCAGCCAGGCTAGCGATCACACCGGGGAGCTGTTTTTT. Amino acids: CASSQASDHTGELFF.

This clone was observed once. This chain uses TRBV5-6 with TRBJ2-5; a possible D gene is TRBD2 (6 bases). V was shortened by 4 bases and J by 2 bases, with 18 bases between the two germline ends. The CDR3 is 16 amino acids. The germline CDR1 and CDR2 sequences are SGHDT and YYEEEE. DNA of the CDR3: TGTGCCAGCAGCACCTGGTGGCGGGAACGGCAAGAGACCCAGTACTTC. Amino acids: CASSTWWRERQETQYF.

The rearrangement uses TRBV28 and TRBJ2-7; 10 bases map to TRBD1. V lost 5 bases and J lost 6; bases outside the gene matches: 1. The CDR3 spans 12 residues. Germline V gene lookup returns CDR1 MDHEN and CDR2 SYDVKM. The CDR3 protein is CASSGQGGEQYF. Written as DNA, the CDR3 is TGTGCCAGCAGTGGACAGGGGGGCGAGCAGTACTTC.

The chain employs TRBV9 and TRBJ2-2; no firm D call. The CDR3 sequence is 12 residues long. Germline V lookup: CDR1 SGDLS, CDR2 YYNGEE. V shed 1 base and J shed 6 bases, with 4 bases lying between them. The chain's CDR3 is CASSVPAGELFF. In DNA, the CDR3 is TGTGCCAGCAGCGTACCCGCCGGGGAGCTGTTTTTT.

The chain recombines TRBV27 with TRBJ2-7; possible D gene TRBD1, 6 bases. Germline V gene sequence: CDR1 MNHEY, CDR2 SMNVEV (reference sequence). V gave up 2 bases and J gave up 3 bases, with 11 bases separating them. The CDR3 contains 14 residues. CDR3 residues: CASSLPGHNYEQYF. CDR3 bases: TGTGCCAGCAGTTTACCGGGACACAACTACGAGCAGTACTTC.

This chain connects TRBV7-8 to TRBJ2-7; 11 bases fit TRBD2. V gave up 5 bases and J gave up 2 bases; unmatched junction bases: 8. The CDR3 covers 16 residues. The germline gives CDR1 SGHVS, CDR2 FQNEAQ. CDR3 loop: CASSPVLAGEPYEQYF. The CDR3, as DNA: TGTGCCAGCAGCCCAGTACTAGCGGGGGAACCCTACGAGCAGTACTTC.

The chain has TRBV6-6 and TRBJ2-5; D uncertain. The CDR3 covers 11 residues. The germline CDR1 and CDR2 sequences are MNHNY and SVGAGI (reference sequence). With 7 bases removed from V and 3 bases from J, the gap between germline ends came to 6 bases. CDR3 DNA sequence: TGTGCCAGCACTCAGGAAGAGACCCAGTACTTC. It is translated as CASTQEETQYF.

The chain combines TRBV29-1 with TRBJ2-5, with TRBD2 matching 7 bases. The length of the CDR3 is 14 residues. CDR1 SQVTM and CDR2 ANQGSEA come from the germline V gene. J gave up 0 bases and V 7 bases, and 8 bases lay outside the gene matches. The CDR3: CSAHRGGHQETQYF. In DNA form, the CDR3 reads TGCAGCGCTCATAGGGGAGGGCACCAAGAGACCCAGTACTTC.

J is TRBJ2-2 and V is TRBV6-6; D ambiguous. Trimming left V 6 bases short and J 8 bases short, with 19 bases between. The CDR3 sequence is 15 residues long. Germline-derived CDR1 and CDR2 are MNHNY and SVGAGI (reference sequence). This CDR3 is CASSYVHDAWGELFF. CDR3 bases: TGTGCCAGCAGCTACGTACACGATGCTTGGGGGGAGCTGTTTTTT.

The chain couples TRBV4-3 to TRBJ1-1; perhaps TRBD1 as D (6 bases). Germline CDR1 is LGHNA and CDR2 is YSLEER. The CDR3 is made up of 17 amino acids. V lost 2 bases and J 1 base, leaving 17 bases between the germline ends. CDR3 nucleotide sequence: TGCGCCAGCAGCCAACTCGCGGGGGGACATAAGAACACTGAAGCTTTCTTT. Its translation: CASSQLAGGHKNTEAFF.

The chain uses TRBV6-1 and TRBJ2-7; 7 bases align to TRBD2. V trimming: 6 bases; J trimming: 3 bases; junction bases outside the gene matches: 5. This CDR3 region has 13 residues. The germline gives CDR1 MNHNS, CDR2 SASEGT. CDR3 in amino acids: CASSGASGYEQYF. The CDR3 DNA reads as TGTGCCAGCAGCGGGGCTAGCGGCTACGAGCAGTACTTC.

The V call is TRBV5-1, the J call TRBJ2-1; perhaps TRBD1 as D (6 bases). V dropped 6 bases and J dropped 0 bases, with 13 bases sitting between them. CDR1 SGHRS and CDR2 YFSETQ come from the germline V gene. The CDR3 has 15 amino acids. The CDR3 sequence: CASTEQGRSYNEQFF. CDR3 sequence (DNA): TGCGCCAGCACCGAACAGGGCCGCTCCTACAATGAGCAGTTCTTC.

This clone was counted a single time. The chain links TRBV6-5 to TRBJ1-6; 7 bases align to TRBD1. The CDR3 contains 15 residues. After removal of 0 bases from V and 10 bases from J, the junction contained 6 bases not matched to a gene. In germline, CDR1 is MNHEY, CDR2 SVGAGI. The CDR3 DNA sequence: TGTGCCAGCAGTTACTCACAGGGGTCCGGCTCACCCCTCCACTTT. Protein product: CASSYSQGSGSPLHF.

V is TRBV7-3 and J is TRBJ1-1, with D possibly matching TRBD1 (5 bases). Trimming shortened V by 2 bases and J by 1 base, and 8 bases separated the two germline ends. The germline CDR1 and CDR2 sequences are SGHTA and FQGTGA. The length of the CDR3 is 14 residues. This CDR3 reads CASSLWGGNTEAFF. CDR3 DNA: TGTGCCAGCAGCTTATGGGGCGGGAACACTGAAGCTTTCTTT. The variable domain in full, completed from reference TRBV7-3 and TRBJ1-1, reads GAGVSQTPSNKVTEKGKYVELRCDPISGHTALYWYRQSLGQGPEFLIYFQGTGAADDSGLPNDRFFAVRPEGSVSTLKIQRTERGDSAVYLCASSLWGGNTEAFFGQGTRLTVV.

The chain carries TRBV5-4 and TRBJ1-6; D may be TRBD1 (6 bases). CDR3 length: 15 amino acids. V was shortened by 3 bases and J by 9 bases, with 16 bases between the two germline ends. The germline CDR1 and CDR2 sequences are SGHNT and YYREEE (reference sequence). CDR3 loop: CASSSDRPIRSPLHF. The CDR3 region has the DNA TGTGCCAGCAGCTCCGACAGGCCGATTCGTTCACCCCTCCACTTT. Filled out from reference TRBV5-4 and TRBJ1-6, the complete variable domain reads ETGVTQSPTHLIKTRGQQVTLRCSSQSGHNTVSWYQQALGQGPQFIFQYYREEENGRGNFPPRFSGLQFPNYSSELNVNALELDDSALYLCASSSDRPIRSPLHFGNGTRLTVT.

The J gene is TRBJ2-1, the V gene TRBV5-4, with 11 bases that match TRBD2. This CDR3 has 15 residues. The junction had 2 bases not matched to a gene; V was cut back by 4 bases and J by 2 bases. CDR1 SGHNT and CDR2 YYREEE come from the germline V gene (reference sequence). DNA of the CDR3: TGTGCCAGCAGCAAGACTAGCGGGGCCTACAATGAGCAGTTCTTC. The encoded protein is CASSKTSGAYNEQFF.